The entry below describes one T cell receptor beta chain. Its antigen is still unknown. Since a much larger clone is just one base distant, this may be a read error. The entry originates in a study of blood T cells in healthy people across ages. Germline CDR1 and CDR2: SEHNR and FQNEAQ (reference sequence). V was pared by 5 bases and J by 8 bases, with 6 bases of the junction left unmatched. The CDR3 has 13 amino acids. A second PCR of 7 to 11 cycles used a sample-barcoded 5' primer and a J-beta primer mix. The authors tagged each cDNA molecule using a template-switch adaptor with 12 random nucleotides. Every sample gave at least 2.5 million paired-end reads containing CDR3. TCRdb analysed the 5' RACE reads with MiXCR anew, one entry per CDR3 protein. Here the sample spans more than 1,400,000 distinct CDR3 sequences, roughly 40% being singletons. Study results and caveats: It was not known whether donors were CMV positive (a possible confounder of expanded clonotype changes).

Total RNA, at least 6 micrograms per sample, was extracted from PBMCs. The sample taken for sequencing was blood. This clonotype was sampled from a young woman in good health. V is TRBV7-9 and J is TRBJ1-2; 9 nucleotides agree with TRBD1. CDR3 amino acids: CASSVRDRDGYTF. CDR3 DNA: TGTGCCAGCAGCGTAAGGGACAGGGACGGCTACACCTTC.